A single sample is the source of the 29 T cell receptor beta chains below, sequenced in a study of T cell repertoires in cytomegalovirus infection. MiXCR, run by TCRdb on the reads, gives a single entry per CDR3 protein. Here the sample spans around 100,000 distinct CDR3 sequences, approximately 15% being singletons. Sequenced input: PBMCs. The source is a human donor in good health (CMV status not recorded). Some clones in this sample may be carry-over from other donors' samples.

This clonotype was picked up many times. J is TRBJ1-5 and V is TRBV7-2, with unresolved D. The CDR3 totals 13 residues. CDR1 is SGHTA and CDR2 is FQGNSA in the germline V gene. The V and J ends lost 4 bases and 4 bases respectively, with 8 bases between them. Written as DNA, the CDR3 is TGTGCCAGCAGCTCCTTCGTGAATCAGCCCCAGCATTTT. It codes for CASSSFVNQPQHF.

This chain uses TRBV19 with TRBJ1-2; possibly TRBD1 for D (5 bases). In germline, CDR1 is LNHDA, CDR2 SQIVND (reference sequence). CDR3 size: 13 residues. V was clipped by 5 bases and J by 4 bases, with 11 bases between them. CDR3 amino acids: CASSGAAAYGYTF. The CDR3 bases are TGTGCCAGTAGTGGGGCAGCAGCCTATGGCTACACCTTC.

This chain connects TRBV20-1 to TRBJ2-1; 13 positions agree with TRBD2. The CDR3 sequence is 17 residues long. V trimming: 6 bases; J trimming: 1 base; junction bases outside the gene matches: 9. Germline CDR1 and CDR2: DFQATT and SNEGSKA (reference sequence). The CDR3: CSALTSGGLLSYNEQFF. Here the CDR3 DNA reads TGCAGTGCCCTGACTAGCGGGGGGCTCCTATCCTACAATGAGCAGTTCTTC.

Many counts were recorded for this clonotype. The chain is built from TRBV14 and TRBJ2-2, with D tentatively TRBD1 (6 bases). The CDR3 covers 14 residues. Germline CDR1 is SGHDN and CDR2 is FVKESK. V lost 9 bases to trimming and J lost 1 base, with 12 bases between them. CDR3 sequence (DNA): TGTGCCAGTAGACAGGCAATGAACACCGGGGAGCTGTTTTTT. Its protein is CASRQAMNTGELFF. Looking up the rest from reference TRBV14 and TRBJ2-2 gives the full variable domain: EAGVTQFPSHSVIEKGQTVTLRCDPISGHDNLYWYRRVMGKEIKFLLHFVKESKQDESGMPNNRFLAERTGGTYSTLKVQPAELEDSGVYFCASRQAMNTGELFFGEGSRLTVL.

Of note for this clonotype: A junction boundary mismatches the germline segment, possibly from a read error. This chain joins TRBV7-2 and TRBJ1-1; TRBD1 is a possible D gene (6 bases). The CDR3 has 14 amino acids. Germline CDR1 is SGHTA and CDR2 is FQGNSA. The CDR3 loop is CASRLGRGKDSACF. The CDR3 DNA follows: TGTGCCAGCAGGTTAGGCAGGGGAAAGGACTCAGCTTGCTTT.

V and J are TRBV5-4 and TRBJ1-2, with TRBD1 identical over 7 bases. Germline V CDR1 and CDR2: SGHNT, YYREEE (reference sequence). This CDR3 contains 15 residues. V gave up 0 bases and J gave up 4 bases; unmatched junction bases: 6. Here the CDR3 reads CASSLAGQITYGYTF. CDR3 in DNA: TGTGCCAGCAGCTTGGCGGGACAGATCACCTATGGCTACACCTTC. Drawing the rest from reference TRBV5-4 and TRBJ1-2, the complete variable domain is ETGVTQSPTHLIKTRGQQVTLRCSSQSGHNTVSWYQQALGQGPQFIFQYYREEENGRGNFPPRFSGLQFPNYSSELNVNALELDDSALYLCASSLAGQITYGYTFGSGTRLTVV.

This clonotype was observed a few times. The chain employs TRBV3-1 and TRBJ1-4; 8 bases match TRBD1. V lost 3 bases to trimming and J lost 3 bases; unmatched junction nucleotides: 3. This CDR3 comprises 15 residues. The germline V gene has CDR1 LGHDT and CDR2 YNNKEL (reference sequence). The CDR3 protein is CASSHRGPSNEKLFF. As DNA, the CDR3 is TGTGCCAGCAGCCACAGGGGGCCTTCTAATGAAAAACTGTTTTTT.

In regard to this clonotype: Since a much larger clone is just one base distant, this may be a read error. CDR3 region: CASSLGGESFQHF. CDR3 in DNA: TGTGCCAGCAGCTTAGGAGGAGAGAGCTTCCAGCATTTT. J is TRBJ1-5 and V is TRBV11-2; D is unresolved. This CDR3 is 13 amino acids long. V lost 1 base and J lost 12, with 13 bases in between. The germline V gene has CDR1 SGHAT and CDR2 FQNNGV.

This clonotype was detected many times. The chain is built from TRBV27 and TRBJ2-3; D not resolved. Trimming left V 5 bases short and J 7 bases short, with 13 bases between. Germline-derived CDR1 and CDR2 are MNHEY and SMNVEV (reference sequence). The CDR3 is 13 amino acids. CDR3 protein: CASSLLLANTQYF. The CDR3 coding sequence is TGTGCCAGCAGTCTACTGCTTGCGAATACGCAGTATTTT.

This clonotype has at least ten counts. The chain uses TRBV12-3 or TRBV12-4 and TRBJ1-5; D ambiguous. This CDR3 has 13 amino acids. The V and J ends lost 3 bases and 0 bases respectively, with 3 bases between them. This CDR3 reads CASSLVSNQPQHF. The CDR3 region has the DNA TGTGCCAGCAGTTTGGTTAGCAATCAGCCCCAGCATTTT.

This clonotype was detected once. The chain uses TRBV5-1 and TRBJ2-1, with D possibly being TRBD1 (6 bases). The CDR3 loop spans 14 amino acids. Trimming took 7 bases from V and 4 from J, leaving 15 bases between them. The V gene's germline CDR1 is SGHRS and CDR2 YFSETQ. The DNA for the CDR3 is TGCGCCAGCTCTGTCGGACAGACGTACAATGAGCAGTTCTTC. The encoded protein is CASSVGQTYNEQFF.

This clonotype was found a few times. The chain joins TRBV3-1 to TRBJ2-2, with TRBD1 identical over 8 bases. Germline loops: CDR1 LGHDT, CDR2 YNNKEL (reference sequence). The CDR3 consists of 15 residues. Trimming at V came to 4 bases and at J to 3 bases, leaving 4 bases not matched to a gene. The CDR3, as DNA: TGTGCCAGCAGCCCAGGGACAGGTTACACCGGGGAGCTGTTTTTT. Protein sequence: CASSPGTGYTGELFF.

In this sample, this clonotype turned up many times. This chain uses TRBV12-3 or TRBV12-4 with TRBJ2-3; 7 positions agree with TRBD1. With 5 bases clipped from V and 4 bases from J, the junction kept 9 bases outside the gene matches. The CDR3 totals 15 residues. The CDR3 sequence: CASSKQGLGPDTQYF. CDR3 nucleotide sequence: TGTGCCAGCAGTAAACAGGGGTTGGGTCCAGATACGCAGTATTTT.

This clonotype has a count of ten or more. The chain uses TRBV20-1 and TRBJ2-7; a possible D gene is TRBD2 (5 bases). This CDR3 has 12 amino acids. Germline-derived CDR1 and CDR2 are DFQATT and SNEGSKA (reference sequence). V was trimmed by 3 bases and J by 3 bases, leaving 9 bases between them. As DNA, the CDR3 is TGCAGTGCTAGGTTCGGAGGCTACGAGCAGTACTTC. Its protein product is CSARFGGYEQYF.

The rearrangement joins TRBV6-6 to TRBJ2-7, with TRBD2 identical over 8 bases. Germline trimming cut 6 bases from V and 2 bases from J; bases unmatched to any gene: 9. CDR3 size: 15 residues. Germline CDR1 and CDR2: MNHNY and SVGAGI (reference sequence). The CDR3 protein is CASSPRYSGAYEQYF. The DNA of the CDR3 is TGTGCCAGCAGCCCCCGTTATAGCGGGGCCTACGAGCAGTACTTC.

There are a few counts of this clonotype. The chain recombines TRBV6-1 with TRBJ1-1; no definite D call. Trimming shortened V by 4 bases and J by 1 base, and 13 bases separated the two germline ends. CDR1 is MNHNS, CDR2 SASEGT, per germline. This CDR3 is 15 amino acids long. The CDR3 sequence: CASSVLPGQNTEAFF. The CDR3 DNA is TGTGCCAGCAGTGTCCTCCCGGGCCAGAACACTGAAGCTTTCTTT.

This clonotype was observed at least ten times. CDR3 in DNA: TGTGCCAGCAGCGCACTACTCCCAGGGGACGCGGACACCGGGGAGCTGTTTTTT. Translating it yields CASSALLPGDADTGELFF. This chain connects TRBV7-8 to TRBJ2-2; a weak D match, TRBD1 (6 bases). From germline, CDR1 is SGHVS and CDR2 FQNEAQ. Trimming removed 5 bases at V and 3 bases at J, with 22 bases between. The CDR3 is 18 residues long.

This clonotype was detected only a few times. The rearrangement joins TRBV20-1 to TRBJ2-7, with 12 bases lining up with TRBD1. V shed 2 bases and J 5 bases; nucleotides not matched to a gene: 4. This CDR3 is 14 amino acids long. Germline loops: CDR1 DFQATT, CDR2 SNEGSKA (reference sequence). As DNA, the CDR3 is TGCAGTGCTAGAAGGGACAGGGGGCTAAACGAGCAGTACTTC. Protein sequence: CSARRDRGLNEQYF.

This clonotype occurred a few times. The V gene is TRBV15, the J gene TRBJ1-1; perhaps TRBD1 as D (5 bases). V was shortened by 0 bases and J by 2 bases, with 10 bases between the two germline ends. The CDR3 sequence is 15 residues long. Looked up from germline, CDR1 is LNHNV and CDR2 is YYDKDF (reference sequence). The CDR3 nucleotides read TGTGCCACCAGCAGAGAAGCGGGGCCTAACACTGAAGCTTTCTTT. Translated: CATSREAGPNTEAFF.

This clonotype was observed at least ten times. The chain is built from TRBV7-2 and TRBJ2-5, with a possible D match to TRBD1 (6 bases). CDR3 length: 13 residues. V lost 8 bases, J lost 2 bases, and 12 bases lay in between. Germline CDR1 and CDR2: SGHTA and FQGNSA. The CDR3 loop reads CASGRQVQETQYF. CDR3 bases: TGTGCCAGCGGTAGACAGGTACAAGAGACCCAGTACTTC.

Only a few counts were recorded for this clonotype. CDR3 sequence: CASSPGGDRARNTIYF. The CDR3 nucleotides are TGTGCCAGCAGTCCTGGGGGTGACAGGGCCAGAAACACCATATATTTT. The chain employs TRBV28 and TRBJ1-3; 7 bases are a match to TRBD1. The trim removed 5 bases at V and 5 bases at J, leaving 12 bases unmatched. Germline CDR1 reads MDHEN; CDR2 reads SYDVKM. CDR3 length equals 16 residues. The complete variable domain, with remaining parts taken from reference TRBV28 and TRBJ1-3, reads DVKVTQSSRYLVKRTGEKVFLECVQDMDHENMFWYRQDPGLGLRLIYFSYDVKMKEKGDIPEGYSVSREKKERFSLILESASTNQTSMYLCASSPGGDRARNTIYFGEGSWLTVV.

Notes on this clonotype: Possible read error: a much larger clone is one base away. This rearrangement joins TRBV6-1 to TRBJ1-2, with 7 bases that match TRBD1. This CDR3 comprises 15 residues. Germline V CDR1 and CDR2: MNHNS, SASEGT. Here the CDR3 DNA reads TGTGCCAGCAGCGAGGGGGCCGGGCCTAATTATGGCTACACCTTC. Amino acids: CASSEGAGPNYGYTF.

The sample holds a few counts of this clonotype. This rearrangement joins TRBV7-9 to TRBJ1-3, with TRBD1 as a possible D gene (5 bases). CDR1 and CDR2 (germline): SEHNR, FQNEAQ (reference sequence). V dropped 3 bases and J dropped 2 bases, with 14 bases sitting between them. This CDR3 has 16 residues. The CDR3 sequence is CASSFFQGTTGNTIYF. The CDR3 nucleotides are TGTGCCAGCAGCTTTTTTCAGGGAACAACTGGAAACACCATATATTTT.

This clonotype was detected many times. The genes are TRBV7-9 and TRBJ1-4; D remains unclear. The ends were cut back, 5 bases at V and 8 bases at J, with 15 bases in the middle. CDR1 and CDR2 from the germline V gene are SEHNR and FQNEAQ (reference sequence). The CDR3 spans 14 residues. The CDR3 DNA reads TGTGCCAGCAGCCCCCCCAGTGGTCAGGAAAAACTGTTTTTT. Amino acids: CASSPPSGQEKLFF.

CDR3 region: CSAAAGGGARNTGELFF. CDR3 nucleotide sequence: TGCAGTGCCGCCGCGGGCGGGGGGGCCAGAAACACCGGGGAGCTGTTTTTT. The chain has TRBV20-1 and TRBJ2-2; 9 bases agree with TRBD2. Germline CDR1 and CDR2: DFQATT and SNEGSKA (reference sequence). Losses at the gene ends were 6 bases for V and 2 bases for J; bases not matched to a gene: 13. CDR3 length: 17 amino acids.

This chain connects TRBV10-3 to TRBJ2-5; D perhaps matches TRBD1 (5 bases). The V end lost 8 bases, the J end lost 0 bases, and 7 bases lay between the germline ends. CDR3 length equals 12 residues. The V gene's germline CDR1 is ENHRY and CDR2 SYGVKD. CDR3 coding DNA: TGTGCCATCGGACACGACCAAGAGACCCAGTACTTC. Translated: CAIGHDQETQYF.

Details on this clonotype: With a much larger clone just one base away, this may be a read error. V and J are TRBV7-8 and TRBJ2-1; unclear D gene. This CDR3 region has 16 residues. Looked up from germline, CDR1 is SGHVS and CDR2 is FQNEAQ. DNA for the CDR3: TGTGTCAGCAGCTCGTACAAGTTATCAAAGTACAATGAGCAGTTCTTC. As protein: CVSSSYKLSKYNEQFF. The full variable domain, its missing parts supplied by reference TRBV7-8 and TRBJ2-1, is GAGVSQSPRYKVAKRGQDVALRCDPISGHVSLFWYQQALGQGPEFLTYFQNEAQLDKSGLPSDRFFAERPEGSVSTLKIQRTQQEDSAVYLCVSSSYKLSKYNEQFFGPGTRLTVL.

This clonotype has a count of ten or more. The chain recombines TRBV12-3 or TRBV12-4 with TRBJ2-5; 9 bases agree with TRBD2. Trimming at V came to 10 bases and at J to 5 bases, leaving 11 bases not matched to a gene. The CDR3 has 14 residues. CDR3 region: CATGRSGGLETQYF. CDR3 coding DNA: TGTGCCACTGGGAGAAGCGGGGGGTTGGAGACCCAGTACTTC.

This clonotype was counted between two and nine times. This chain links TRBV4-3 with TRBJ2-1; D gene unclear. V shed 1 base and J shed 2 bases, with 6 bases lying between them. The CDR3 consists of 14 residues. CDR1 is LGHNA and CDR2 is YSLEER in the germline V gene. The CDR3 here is CASSQAAAYNEQFF. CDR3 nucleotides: TGCGCCAGCAGCCAAGCGGCCGCCTACAATGAGCAGTTCTTC.